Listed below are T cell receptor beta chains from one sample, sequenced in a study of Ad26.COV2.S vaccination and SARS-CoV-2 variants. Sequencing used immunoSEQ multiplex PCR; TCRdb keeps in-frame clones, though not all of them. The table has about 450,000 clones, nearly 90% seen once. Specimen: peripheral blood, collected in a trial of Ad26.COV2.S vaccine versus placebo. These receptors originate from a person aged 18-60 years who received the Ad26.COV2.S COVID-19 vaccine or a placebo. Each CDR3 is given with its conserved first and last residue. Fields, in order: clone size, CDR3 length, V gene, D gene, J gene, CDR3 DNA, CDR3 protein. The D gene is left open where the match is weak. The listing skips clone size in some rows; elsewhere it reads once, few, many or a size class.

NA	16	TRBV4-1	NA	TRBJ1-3	TGCGCCAGCAGCTTTTTTACCTGGACAGCCTCGAACACCATATATTTT	CASSFFTWTASNTIYF
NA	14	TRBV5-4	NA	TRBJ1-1	TGTGCCAGCAGCTCTAGCTACGGGGTTTACGAAGCTTTCTTT	CASSSSYGVYEAFF
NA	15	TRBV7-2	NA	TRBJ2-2	TGTGCCAGCAGCTTCGGGGGGCGTATTTCCGGGGAGCTGTTTTTT	CASSFGGRISGELFF
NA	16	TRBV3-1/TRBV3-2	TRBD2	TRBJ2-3	TGTGCCAGCAGCCGTGGACTAGCGGGAAGCACAGATACGCAGTATTTT	CASSRGLAGSTDTQYF
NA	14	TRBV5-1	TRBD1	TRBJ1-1	TGCGCCAGCAGCTCGGGACAGCCTAACACTGAAGCTTTCTTT	CASSSGQPNTEAFF
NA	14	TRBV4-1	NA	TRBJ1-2	TGCGCCAGCAGCCAAGGAGGCTCTAACTATGGCTACACCTTC	CASSQGGSNYGYTF
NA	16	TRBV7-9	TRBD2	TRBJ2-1	TGTGCCAGCAGCTTAGTTGCGGGAGTGCTGGGCAATGAGCAGTTCTTC	CASSLVAGVLGNEQFF
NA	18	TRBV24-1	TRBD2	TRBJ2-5	TGTGCCACCAGTGAGTTTGCGGGAGGGCCACGGGGAGAAGAGACCCAGTACTTC	CATSEFAGGPRGEETQYF
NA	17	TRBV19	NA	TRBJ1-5	TGTGCCAGTAGTGTACGTCGAGGCTACGATAGCAATCAGCCCCAGCATTTT	CASSVRRGYDSNQPQHF
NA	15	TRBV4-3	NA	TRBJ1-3	TGCGCCAGCAGCCAACGTATAACCTCTGGAAACACCATATATTTT	CASSQRITSGNTIYF
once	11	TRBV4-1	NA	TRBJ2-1	TGCGCCAGCAGCCTTGTGAATGAGCAGTTCTTC	CASSLVNEQFF
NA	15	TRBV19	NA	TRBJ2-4	TGTGCCAGTAGTGTAAGGGAACTAGCCAAAAACATTCAGTACTTC	CASSVRELAKNIQYF
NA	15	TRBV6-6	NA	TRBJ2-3	TGTGCCAGCAGTTACTCGGGAGCTAGCACAGATACGCAGTATTTT	CASSYSGASTDTQYF
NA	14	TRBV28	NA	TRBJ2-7	TGTGCCAGCAGTTTTACAGGCGTTTCCTACGAGCAGTACTTC	CASSFTGVSYEQYF
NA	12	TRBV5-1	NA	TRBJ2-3	TGCGCCAGCAGCTGGAACACAGATACGCAGTATTTT	CASSWNTDTQYF
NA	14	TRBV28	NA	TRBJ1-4	TGTGCCAGCAGGTTGCAGCCGGAATATGAAAAACTGTTTTTT	CASRLQPEYEKLFF
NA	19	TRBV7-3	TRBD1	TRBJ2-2	TGTGCCAGCAGCCCACTCCCCCGCCCCACAGGGGGAAAGTCCGGGGAGCTGTTTTTT	CASSPLPRPTGGKSGELFF
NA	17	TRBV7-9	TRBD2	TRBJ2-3	TGTGCCAGCAGCGGACGGACTAGCGGGAGAAGCTCAGATACGCAGTATTTT	CASSGRTSGRSSDTQYF
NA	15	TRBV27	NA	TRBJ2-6	TGTGCCAGCAGTTTAATCGGCTCTGGGGCCAACGTCCTGACTTTC	CASSLIGSGANVLTF
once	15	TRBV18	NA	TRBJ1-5	TGTGCCAGCTCACCGAGGGGCAGGGGAGATCAGCCCCAGCATTTT	CASSPRGRGDQPQHF
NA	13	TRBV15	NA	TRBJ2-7	TGTGCCACCAGCAGAGATACAGTCTACGAGCAGTACTTC	CATSRDTVYEQYF
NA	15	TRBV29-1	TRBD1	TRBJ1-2	TGCAGCGTCGCGAAAGCTGGGACAGGGTTCTATGGCTACACCTTC	CSVAKAGTGFYGYTF
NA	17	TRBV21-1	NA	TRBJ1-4	TGTGCCAGAGCACAACCCGGGACAGGGGGCCTAAATGAAAAACTGTTTTTT	CARAQPGTGGLNEKLFF